Presented here are 25 T cell receptor beta chains from one specimen sequenced in a study of long-term antiretroviral therapy in people with HIV. Survey-level resolution applied to immunoSEQ assay v3.0. Measured with immunoSEQ multiplex PCR; TCRdb has only the in-frame clones, and not every one. The table records 20,000 to 30,000 clones, around three quarters of them present only once. This specimen was unsorted PBMCs, taken 1.2 years after starting antiretroviral therapy. The receptors were gathered from a woman aged 40 to 50 with HIV.

Here the CDR3 DNA reads TGTGCCAGCAGCTGGTTTCGAGGGGTAAGTGAGCAGTTCTTC. It codes for CASSWFRGVSEQFF. V and J are TRBV5-6 and TRBJ2-1; either TRBD1 or TRBD2 may fit D (5 bases each). Trimming removed 3 bases from V and 9 bases from J, with 16 bases in between. Germline assignment: CDR1 SGHDT and CDR2 YYEEEE. CDR3 length equals 14 residues.

The chain uses TRBV15 and TRBJ1-2; TRBD1 agrees at 11 bases. V gave up 4 bases and J gave up 2 bases; unmatched junction bases: 6. Germline V gene lookup returns CDR1 LNHNV and CDR2 YYDKDF (reference sequence). This CDR3 region has 16 residues. CDR3: CATSKSRTGGNYGYTF. The DNA of the CDR3 is TGTGCCACCAGCAAGTCCCGGACAGGGGGCAACTATGGCTACACCTTC.

This rearrangement joins TRBV2 to TRBJ2-7; no clear D. V was clipped by 2 bases and J by 6 bases, with 14 bases between them. CDR3 length equals 14 residues. The germline V gene encodes CDR1 SNHLY and CDR2 FYNNEI. The CDR3 loop is CASSERLAVGEQYF. CDR3 in DNA: TGTGCCAGCAGTGAAAGGCTCGCGGTGGGCGAGCAGTACTTC.

This clone turned up a few times. The rearrangement joins TRBV6-1 to TRBJ1-5; maybe TRBD1 (5 bases). V shed 8 bases and J shed 3 bases, with 8 bases lying between them. The germline V gene encodes CDR1 MNHNS and CDR2 SASEGT. The CDR3 sequence is 12 residues long. The CDR3 DNA reads as TGTGCCAGCGGGGGGATCAATCAGCCCCAGCATTTT. This translates into CASGGINQPQHF.

J is TRBJ1-4 and V is TRBV28; D gene unclear. The CDR3 covers 13 residues. CDR1 is MDHEN and CDR2 is SYDVKM in the germline V gene. Trimming took off 8 bases at V and 4 bases at J, with 11 bases between the two ends. CDR3 DNA sequence: TGTGCCAGCTCGGCAATTAGTAATGAAAAACTGTTTTTT. Translating it yields CASSAISNEKLFF.

V gene TRBV5-6 combines with J gene TRBJ2-1; D call uncertain. Germline CDR1 is SGHDT and CDR2 is YYEEEE. V lost 2 bases, J lost 8 bases, and 11 bases lay in between. The CDR3 sequence is 13 residues long. The CDR3 DNA sequence: TGTGCCAGCAGCTTAGATGTCATTCATGAGCAGTTCTTC. This gives the protein CASSLDVIHEQFF.

The rearrangement links TRBV18 to TRBJ2-7, with TRBD2 identical over 8 bases. The junction had 12 bases not matched to a gene; V was cut back by 3 bases and J by 2 bases. This CDR3 has 17 amino acids. Germline CDR1 reads KGHSH; CDR2 reads LQKENI. DNA for the CDR3: TGTGCCAGCTCACCCAACTTCGGGACTAGAGGCGCCTACGAGCAGTACTTC. This sequence encodes CASSPNFGTRGAYEQYF.

This clone counts as medium-sized (0.01 to 0.1%). The chain has TRBV4-3 and TRBJ2-7, with a weak D call TRBD1 (6 bases). CDR3 length equals 15 residues. V was shortened by 1 base and J by 2 bases, with 12 bases between the two germline ends. CDR1 and CDR2 from the germline V gene are LGHNA and YSLEER. The CDR3 sequence is CASSQVQGGTYEQYF. CDR3 DNA sequence: TGCGCCAGCAGCCAAGTTCAAGGGGGTACCTACGAGCAGTACTTC.

The chain is built from TRBV30 and TRBJ1-1, with a weak D call TRBD1 (5 bases). The ends were cut back, 0 bases at V and 8 bases at J, with 10 bases in the middle. CDR3 length equals 12 residues. Germline V gene data show CDR1 as GTSNPN and CDR2 as SVGIG (reference sequence). CDR3 coding DNA: TGTGCCTGGAGTGTACGCAGGGCCGAAGCTTTCTTT. It is translated as CAWSVRRAEAFF. Based on the CDR3 plus reference TRBV30 and TRBJ1-1, the full variable domain is SQTIHQWPATLVQPVGSPLSLECTVEGTSNPNLYWYRQAAGRGLQLLFYSVGIGQISSEVPQNLSASRPQDRQFILSSKKLLLSDSGFYLCAWSVRRAEAFFGQGTRLTVV.

This clone was recorded once. The chain is built from TRBV5-5 and TRBJ1-1; TRBD1 is a possible D gene (5 bases). The V and J ends lost 3 bases and 1 base respectively, with 7 bases between them. The CDR3 has 13 residues. Germline CDR1 is SGHKS and CDR2 is YYEKEE (reference sequence). The CDR3 reads CASSWGGNTEAFF. CDR3 nucleotides: TGTGCCAGCAGCTGGGGGGGGAACACTGAAGCTTTCTTT.

V gene TRBV4-3 combines with J gene TRBJ2-3; TRBD1 might be the D (6 bases). Trimming shortened V by 4 bases and J by 3 bases, and 17 bases separated the two germline ends. The V gene's germline CDR1 is LGHNA and CDR2 YSLEER. The CDR3 extends over 16 amino acids. The CDR3 region has the DNA TGCGCCAGCAGCCGGAACCGGGACATTAGGACAGATACGCAGTATTTT. Translating it yields CASSRNRDIRTDTQYF.

This clone was seen more than once but under ten times. The chain combines TRBV5-6 with TRBJ1-4; D is unresolved. The CDR3 loop spans 14 amino acids. CDR1 and CDR2 (germline): SGHDT, YYEEEE. Trimming took 4 bases from V and 6 from J, leaving 13 bases between them. The CDR3 bases are TGTGCCAGCAGCCATGCCTACGGGGATGAAAAACTGTTTTTT. This sequence encodes CASSHAYGDEKLFF.

This chain connects TRBV10-1 to TRBJ1-3; D is perhaps TRBD1 (5 bases). There are 16 residues in the CDR3. V lost 5 bases to trimming and J lost 0 bases, with 14 bases between them. The germline CDR1 and CDR2 sequences are WNHNN and SYGVQD (reference sequence). CDR3 residues: CASSRDVASSGNTIYF. CDR3 bases: TGCGCCAGCAGTCGGGACGTAGCGAGCTCTGGAAACACCATATATTTT.

Here the CDR3 reads CASSFYRDPNTGELFF. CDR3 bases: TGTGCCAGCAGCTTCTACAGAGACCCGAACACCGGGGAGCTGTTTTTT. The chain carries TRBV7-8 and TRBJ2-2; no reliable D call. The germline V gene encodes CDR1 SGHVS and CDR2 FQNEAQ. With 3 bases removed from V and 0 bases from J, the gap between germline ends came to 11 bases. This CDR3 is 16 amino acids long. Combining the CDR3 with reference TRBV7-8 and TRBJ2-2 gives the whole variable domain GAGVSQSPRYKVAKRGQDVALRCDPISGHVSLFWYQQALGQGPEFLTYFQNEAQLDKSGLPSDRFFAERPEGSVSTLKIQRTQQEDSAVYLCASSFYRDPNTGELFFGEGSRLTVL.

This chain joins TRBV9 and TRBJ2-3; possibly TRBD2 for D (7 bases). V was trimmed by 0 bases and J by 4 bases, leaving 15 bases between them. This CDR3 comprises 16 residues. In germline, CDR1 is SGDLS, CDR2 YYNGEE. This chain's CDR3 is CASSVVVGGGADTQYF. CDR3 nucleotides: TGTGCCAGCAGCGTAGTTGTAGGGGGGGGTGCAGATACGCAGTATTTT.

The J gene is TRBJ2-1, the V gene TRBV4-1, with 11 nucleotides matching TRBD2. V dropped 1 base and J dropped 8; count of bases not matched to a gene: 4. In germline, CDR1 is MGHRA, CDR2 YSYEKL. This CDR3 region has 15 residues. The CDR3: CASSQGLAGSYEQFF. The CDR3 bases are TGCGCCAGCAGCCAAGGACTAGCGGGATCCTATGAGCAGTTCTTC.

J is TRBJ1-2 and V is TRBV28; D call uncertain. Germline-derived CDR1 and CDR2 are MDHEN and SYDVKM. The V end lost 3 bases, the J end lost 7 bases, and 6 bases lay between the germline ends. This CDR3 spans 11 amino acids. CDR3 loop: CASSFNSGYTF. For the CDR3, the DNA is TGTGCCAGCAGTTTTAATAGTGGCTACACCTTC.

The chain links TRBV5-4 to TRBJ2-1; the match to TRBD2 covers 15 bases. Losses at the gene ends were 4 bases for V and 8 bases for J; bases not matched to a gene: 4. This CDR3 spans 15 amino acids. Germline V gene data show CDR1 as SGHNT and CDR2 as YYREEE (reference sequence). In nucleotides, the CDR3 is TGTGCCAGCAGCCCCTGGACTAGCGGGGGGGATGAGCAGTTCTTC. Translated: CASSPWTSGGDEQFF.

V and J are TRBV5-4 and TRBJ1-3; TRBD1 might be the D (5 bases). Trimming left V 4 bases short and J 2 bases short, with 13 bases between. Germline V gene sequence: CDR1 SGHNT, CDR2 YYREEE (reference sequence). The CDR3 contains 15 residues. The CDR3 DNA reads TGTGCCAGCAGCCGATGGGGACTTCCTGGAAACACCATATATTTT. Its translation is CASSRWGLPGNTIYF. Full variable domain (rest looked up from reference TRBV5-4 and TRBJ1-3): ETGVTQSPTHLIKTRGQQVTLRCSSQSGHNTVSWYQQALGQGPQFIFQYYREEENGRGNFPPRFSGLQFPNYSSELNVNALELDDSALYLCASSRWGLPGNTIYFGEGSWLTVV.

The chain carries TRBV7-9 and TRBJ2-3, with D perhaps assigned TRBD1 or TRBD2 (5 bases each). The CDR3 consists of 13 residues. The V gene's germline CDR1 is SEHNR and CDR2 FQNEAQ (reference sequence). Trimming cost V 8 bases and J 1 base, with 10 bases left between them. The CDR3 loop reads CASEGKRTDTQYF. The DNA of the CDR3 is TGTGCCAGCGAGGGGAAACGCACAGATACGCAGTATTTT.

This clone was seen once. This chain connects TRBV19 to TRBJ2-5; D not certain. V gave up 5 bases and J gave up 5 bases, with 12 bases separating them. The CDR3 totals 13 residues. Germline V gene sequence: CDR1 LNHDA, CDR2 SQIVND (reference sequence). CDR3 sequence: CASSVPPMETQYF. The CDR3 DNA reads as TGTGCCAGTAGTGTCCCCCCTATGGAGACCCAGTACTTC.

J is TRBJ1-4 and V is TRBV7-9; tentative D call: TRBD1 (6 bases). The CDR3 is 18 residues long. The V end was cut by 0 bases, the J end by 0 bases, with 14 bases between. Germline CDR1 and CDR2: SEHNR and FQNEAQ (reference sequence). The CDR3 sequence is CASSLAQGNFATNEKLFF. Here the CDR3 DNA reads TGTGCCAGCAGCTTAGCGCAGGGGAACTTTGCAACTAATGAAAAACTGTTTTTT.

This clone has just a few counts. This chain connects TRBV5-8 to TRBJ2-4; 13 bases align to TRBD2. The V segment lost 0 bases and the J segment 8 bases; nucleotides outside the gene matches: 5. The CDR3 runs to 16 residues. The V gene's germline CDR1 is SGHTS and CDR2 YDEGEE. In DNA, the CDR3 is TGTGCCAGCAGCTTGGGGACTAGCGGGAGTAGGGACATTCAGTACTTC. This sequence encodes CASSLGTSGSRDIQYF.

This rearrangement joins TRBV6-5 to TRBJ1-2, with TRBD1 identical over 7 bases. The germline V gene has CDR1 MNHEY and CDR2 SVGAGI. The CDR3 length is 15 residues. V dropped 5 bases and J dropped 3; count of bases not matched to a gene: 9. The CDR3 reads CASSRTGTEDYGYTF. CDR3 DNA: TGTGCCAGCAGTAGAACCGGGACAGAAGACTATGGCTACACCTTC.

The chain recombines TRBV5-1 with TRBJ1-3, with 10 positions matching TRBD1. The CDR3 runs to 15 residues. V trimming: 3 bases; J trimming: 9 bases; junction bases outside the gene matches: 9. CDR1 SGHRS and CDR2 YFSETQ come from the germline V gene. In DNA form, the CDR3 reads TGCGCCAGCAGCTCGTACGGGACAGGGGTTGGCACCATATATTTT. This translates into CASSSYGTGVGTIYF. The complete variable domain, with remaining parts taken from reference TRBV5-1 and TRBJ1-3, reads KAGVTQTPRYLIKTRGQQVTLSCSPISGHRSVSWYQQTPGQGLQFLFEYFSETQRNKGNFPGRFSGRQFSNSRSEMNVSTLELGDSALYLCASSSYGTGVGTIYFGEGSWLTVV.